The next 32 T cell receptor beta chains were all read from a single sample in a study of blood T cell repertoires in COVID-19. TCRdb's table, derived via immunoSEQ multiplex PCR, lists solely in-frame clones and lacks some. This sample yields 200,000 to 250,000 clones, of which approximately 83% are seen a single time; about 3% belongs to the top ten. The sample consisted of peripheral blood. These receptors were obtained from a woman aged 30 to 39 who had recovered from COVID-19.

The rearrangement uses TRBV18 and TRBJ2-3, with 8 bases that match TRBD2. The germline V gene has CDR1 KGHSH and CDR2 LQKENI. CDR3 length equals 15 residues. V lost 2 bases to trimming and J lost 2 bases; unmatched junction nucleotides: 3. Written as DNA, the CDR3 is TGTGCCAGCTCACCAATAGCGGGGTACACAGATACGCAGTATTTT. Its protein is CASSPIAGYTDTQYF.

This clone was observed a single time. J is TRBJ2-1 and V is TRBV6-4; 8 nucleotides agree with TRBD2. The germline CDR1 and CDR2 sequences are MRHNA and SNTAGT. The V and J ends lost 2 bases and 4 bases, in that order; junction bases with no gene match: 7. The CDR3 has 16 residues. The CDR3: CASSDTKRGTYNEQFF. The CDR3 nucleotides read TGTGCCAGCAGTGACACAAAGCGGGGGACTTACAATGAGCAGTTCTTC.

This chain connects TRBV18 to TRBJ2-5; TRBD1 might be the D (5 bases). V was cut by 3 bases and J by 5 bases, with 7 bases left in between. The CDR3 runs 12 residues. Germline CDR1 reads KGHSH; CDR2 reads LQKENI. In nucleotides, the CDR3 is TGTGCCAGCTCACCCAGGGTCGAGACCCAGTACTTC. As protein: CASSPRVETQYF. Supplemented by reference TRBV18 and TRBJ2-5, the full variable domain reads NAGVMQNPRHLVRRRGQEARLRCSPMKGHSHVYWYRQLPEEGLKFMVYLQKENIIDESGMPKERFSAEFPKEGPSILRIQQVVRGDSAAYFCASSPRVETQYFGPGTRLLVL.

The V and J genes are TRBV2 and TRBJ1-5; D is undetermined. The CDR3 extends over 15 amino acids. Germline V gene data show CDR1 as SNHLY and CDR2 as FYNNEI. V was cut by 7 bases and J by 4 bases, with 17 bases left in between. CDR3 DNA sequence: TGTGCCAGCACCGAGGAAGGCCAAGCTAATCAGCCCCAGCATTTT. Its protein is CASTEEGQANQPQHF.

This sequence joins TRBV6-5 and TRBJ2-1; 7 nucleotides line up with TRBD1. The CDR3 has 15 residues. Germline CDR1 MNHEY, CDR2 SVGAGI. Trimming cost V 4 bases and J 0 bases; bases outside gene matches: 3. The CDR3 DNA sequence: TGTGCCAGCAGTTTTACAGGGGACTCCTACAATGAGCAGTTCTTC. Translated: CASSFTGDSYNEQFF.

J is TRBJ2-4 and V is TRBV6-5; D is perhaps TRBD2 (6 bases). Trimming took off 8 bases at V and 6 bases at J, with 17 bases between the two ends. Per the germline V gene, CDR1 is MNHEY and CDR2 is SVGAGI. The CDR3 loop spans 14 amino acids. CDR3 protein: CASHQGGVVNIQYF. CDR3 nucleotide sequence: TGTGCCAGCCACCAAGGAGGGGTCGTAAACATTCAGTACTTC.

V is TRBV2 and J is TRBJ1-6, with 8 nucleotides matching TRBD1. Per the germline V gene, CDR1 is SNHLY and CDR2 is FYNNEI. The J segment lost 0 bases and the V segment lost 2 bases, leaving 0 bases of the junction unmatched. The CDR3 is made up of 16 amino acids. The CDR3 region is CASSETGGSYNSPLHF. Here the CDR3 DNA reads TGTGCCAGCAGTGAAACAGGGGGCTCCTATAATTCACCCCTCCACTTT.

V usage is TRBV4-2 and J usage is TRBJ2-5; 12 positions match TRBD2. The V segment lost 1 base and the J segment 5 bases; nucleotides outside the gene matches: 11. CDR1 is LGHNA, CDR2 YNFKEQ, per germline. This CDR3 has 18 residues. This CDR3 reads CASSQGVLAGGTEETQYF. DNA for the CDR3: TGTGCCAGCAGCCAAGGGGTACTAGCGGGGGGTACCGAGGAGACCCAGTACTTC.

V gene TRBV13 combines with J gene TRBJ2-1, with D uncertain. This CDR3 is built from 15 residues. The germline CDR1 and CDR2 sequences are PRHDT and FYEKMQ (reference sequence). Trimming pared 5 bases from V and 0 bases from J, leaving 11 bases between. The CDR3 region is CASSPVESSYNEQFF. The CDR3 DNA follows: TGTGCCAGCAGCCCGGTGGAGAGCTCCTACAATGAGCAGTTCTTC.

Comment on this clone: The same CDR3 also results from other DNA sequences found in this sample. V usage is TRBV7-9 and J usage is TRBJ1-1; D unresolved. The CDR3 loop spans 14 amino acids. With 1 base removed from V and 0 bases from J, the gap between germline ends came to 6 bases. Germline-derived CDR1 and CDR2 are SEHNR and FQNEAQ (reference sequence). As DNA, the CDR3 is TGTGCCAGCAGCTTAGGGCAGGTGAACACTGAAGCTTTCTTT. Protein sequence: CASSLGQVNTEAFF.

The chain employs TRBV5-6 and TRBJ2-5; 7 bases align to TRBD1. The CDR3 has 13 residues. J was trimmed by 5 bases and V by 4 bases; bases with no gene match: 5. The V gene's germline CDR1 is SGHDT and CDR2 YYEEEE. The CDR3 nucleotides are TGTGCCAGCAGCAAGGACAGGAGGGAGACCCAGTACTTC. Translating gives CASSKDRRETQYF.

V and J are TRBV7-3 and TRBJ2-1; TRBD1 matches at 8 bases. The CDR3 sequence is 15 residues long. Germline V CDR1 and CDR2: SGHTA, FQGTGA. V dropped 3 bases and J dropped 0; count of bases not matched to a gene: 1. CDR3 sequence: CASSFDRGSYNEQFF. As DNA, the CDR3 is TGTGCCAGCAGCTTCGACAGGGGCTCCTACAATGAGCAGTTCTTC.

CDR3 sequence (DNA): TGCGCCAGCAGCTTGGCAGGACTTGGTAGTTCCTACGAGCAGTACTTC. It encodes CASSLAGLGSSYEQYF. The chain combines TRBV5-1 with TRBJ2-7; D might be TRBD2 (5 bases). Germline V gives CDR1 SGHRS, CDR2 YFSETQ. The CDR3 is 16 residues long. V dropped 0 bases and J dropped 1 base, with 14 bases sitting between them.

This chain uses TRBV11-2 with TRBJ2-1; D might be TRBD2 (5 bases). V dropped 2 bases and J dropped 1 base, with 6 bases sitting between them. CDR3 size: 14 residues. Germline-derived CDR1 and CDR2 are SGHAT and FQNNGV. CDR3 region: CASSLLASYNEQFF. The CDR3 nucleotides are TGTGCCAGCAGCTTACTAGCTTCCTACAATGAGCAGTTCTTC.

The V and J genes are TRBV6-2 or TRBV6-3 and TRBJ1-1, with TRBD1 identical over 7 bases. Germline V lookup: CDR1 MNHEY, CDR2 SVGEGT. V was clipped by 5 bases and J by 7 bases; unmatched bases: 7. This CDR3 is built from 13 residues. This CDR3 is CASSQQGPLEAFF. The CDR3 DNA reads as TGTGCCAGCAGTCAACAGGGGCCGCTTGAAGCTTTCTTT.

This clone was detected once. The chain is built from TRBV5-4 and TRBJ1-2; 8 positions match TRBD1. The CDR3 has 15 amino acids. V lost 4 bases to trimming and J lost 7 bases; unmatched junction nucleotides: 12. The germline V gene encodes CDR1 SGHNT and CDR2 YYREEE (reference sequence). The CDR3 is CASSREGQDQSGYTF. The CDR3 DNA reads as TGTGCCAGCAGCAGGGAGGGACAGGACCAAAGTGGCTACACCTTC.

This rearrangement joins TRBV18 to TRBJ2-5; 7 bases line up with TRBD2. Germline CDR1 and CDR2: KGHSH and LQKENI. The CDR3 runs to 17 residues. After removal of 1 base from V and 1 base from J, the junction contained 9 bases not matched to a gene. The CDR3 DNA is TGTGCCAGCTCACCACTTAGGACGGGGGGTCCCCAAGAGACCCAGTACTTC. Translated: CASSPLRTGGPQETQYF.

This chain connects TRBV6-6 to TRBJ1-5, with D unresolved. CDR1 is MNHNY and CDR2 is SVGAGI in the germline V gene (reference sequence). This CDR3 region has 16 residues. V was shortened by 5 bases and J by 0 bases, with 14 bases between the two germline ends. CDR3 nucleotides: TGTGCCAGCAGTCAGATGGTGACTGTTAGCAATCAGCCCCAGCATTTT. The encoded protein is CASSQMVTVSNQPQHF.

This clone was seen only once. This chain connects TRBV29-1 to TRBJ2-2, with D perhaps TRBD2 (7 bases). CDR3 length: 16 residues. Trimming took 6 bases from V and 0 from J, leaving 17 bases between them. From germline, CDR1 is SQVTM and CDR2 ANQGSEA. The CDR3 sequence: CSVPRGGGSNTGELFF. The CDR3, as DNA: TGCAGCGTCCCCCGTGGCGGGGGCTCGAACACCGGGGAGCTGTTTTTT.

This chain connects TRBV7-3 to TRBJ2-2, with D hard to call. The CDR3 has 13 residues. Germline values: CDR1 SGHTA, CDR2 FQGTGA. Trimming removed 5 bases from V and 2 bases from J, with 6 bases in between. The DNA of the CDR3 is TGTGCCAGCAGCAAGACTAACACCGGGGAGCTGTTTTTT. Translation: CASSKTNTGELFF.

CDR3 protein: CASSLEGTGGVFRSNEQFF. CDR3 nucleotide sequence: TGTGCCAGCAGCTTAGAGGGGACAGGGGGCGTTTTTAGGAGCAATGAGCAGTTCTTC. J is TRBJ2-1 and V is TRBV13, with TRBD1 matching over 12 bases. Germline CDR1 PRHDT, CDR2 FYEKMQ (reference sequence). J gave up 6 bases and V 1 base, and 13 bases lay outside the gene matches. This CDR3 is 19 amino acids long.

CDR3 sequence reads: CASSSYRGDQNTEAFF. The CDR3 DNA follows: TGTGCCAGCAGCTCGTATCGGGGGGACCAGAACACTGAAGCTTTCTTT. J is TRBJ1-1 and V is TRBV11-1; perhaps TRBD1 as D (5 bases). Trimming took off 4 bases at V and 1 base at J, with 16 bases between the two ends. The CDR3 is 16 residues long. CDR1 and CDR2 (germline): SGHAT, FQDESV (reference sequence).

Only a few counts were recorded for this clone. The V and J genes are TRBV11-2 and TRBJ2-1; TRBD2 matches at 13 bases. The trim removed 4 bases at V and 2 bases at J, leaving 5 bases unmatched. Per germline, CDR1 SGHAT and CDR2 FQNNGV. The CDR3 has 17 residues. The CDR3 loop reads CASSSTSGGATYNEQFF. Written as DNA, the CDR3 is TGTGCCAGCAGCTCAACTAGCGGGGGGGCCACCTACAATGAGCAGTTCTTC.

This chain links TRBV14 with TRBJ2-5, with D tentatively TRBD2 (6 bases). From germline, CDR1 is SGHDN and CDR2 FVKESK. V dropped 1 base and J dropped 1 base, with 10 bases sitting between them. This CDR3 contains 15 residues. The CDR3 DNA sequence: TGTGCCAGCAGCCAAGTTGGGGGGATCCAAGAGACCCAGTACTTC. Residues: CASSQVGGIQETQYF.

Of note for this clone: The sample contains more than one DNA sequence encoding this CDR3. The rearrangement joins TRBV5-1 to TRBJ1-1; 7 bases match TRBD1. CDR1 is SGHRS and CDR2 is YFSETQ in the germline V gene. V lost 0 bases, J lost 4 bases, and 3 bases stayed unmatched. The CDR3 extends over 14 amino acids. The CDR3 here is CASSLGQGGTEAFF. CDR3 in DNA: TGCGCCAGCAGCTTGGGACAGGGTGGCACTGAAGCTTTCTTT.

The chain uses TRBV7-6 and TRBJ2-2; 9 bases line up with TRBD2. The CDR3 totals 16 residues. Germline CDR1 reads SGHVS; CDR2 reads FNYEAQ. The V segment lost 6 bases and the J segment 5 bases; nucleotides outside the gene matches: 10. The CDR3 loop reads CASRPLAGKGTGELFF. The CDR3 coding sequence is TGTGCCAGCAGACCTCTAGCGGGGAAAGGGACCGGGGAGCTGTTTTTT.

The chain couples TRBV7-8 to TRBJ2-3; a weak D match, TRBD2 (7 bases). This CDR3 has 16 amino acids. Trimming shortened V by 5 bases and J by 2 bases, and 17 bases separated the two germline ends. In germline, CDR1 is SGHVS, CDR2 FQNEAQ. The CDR3 loop is CASSPGRGGSTDTQYF. The CDR3 DNA reads TGTGCCAGCAGCCCGGGGAGGGGGGGTTCCACAGATACGCAGTATTTT.

The J gene is TRBJ2-1, the V gene TRBV10-2, with 9 bases fitting TRBD2. Germline CDR1 WSHSY, CDR2 SAAADI. This CDR3 contains 17 residues. Trimming took 6 bases from V and 4 from J; bases not matched to a gene: 13. The CDR3 protein is CASRELWRGGLYNEQFF. As DNA, the CDR3 is TGCGCCAGCAGGGAGCTCTGGCGGGGGGGCTTATACAATGAGCAGTTCTTC.

This clone has only one observation. The CDR3 DNA reads as TGTGCCAGCAGCGATCCCGGACAGTTGAACACTGAAGCTTTCTTT. Its translation: CASSDPGQLNTEAFF. The genes are TRBV7-3 and TRBJ1-1; tentatively, D is TRBD1 (6 bases). The germline V gene has CDR1 SGHTA and CDR2 FQGTGA. The CDR3 contains 15 residues. Between the trimmed V and J ends, which lost 5 bases and 0 bases, there was a span of 13 bases.

V gene TRBV27 combines with J gene TRBJ2-1, with D unresolved. Germline V gene data show CDR1 as MNHEY and CDR2 as SMNVEV (reference sequence). The CDR3 extends over 14 amino acids. V was shortened by 8 bases and J by 9 bases, with 20 bases between the two germline ends. The chain's CDR3 is CASAAGYSLREQFF. DNA of the CDR3: TGTGCCAGCGCAGCAGGTTACAGTCTTCGTGAGCAGTTCTTC.

V usage is TRBV5-6 and J usage is TRBJ2-1, with a weak D call TRBD2 (6 bases). V lost 2 bases and J lost 9, with 21 bases in between. This CDR3 contains 16 residues. Germline CDR1 SGHDT, CDR2 YYEEEE. CDR3: CASSFRRGRGRSEQFF. The CDR3 nucleotides read TGTGCCAGCAGCTTTCGGCGGGGAAGGGGTCGTAGTGAGCAGTTCTTC.

The chain has TRBV6-5 and TRBJ1-2; 9 bases map to TRBD1. The CDR3 contains 14 residues. Germline lookup yields CDR1 MNHEY and CDR2 SVGAGI. Unmatched junction bases numbered 6, after V lost 5 bases and J lost 5 bases. CDR3 in DNA: TGTGCCAGCAGTCCCGTTGGACAGGGGTATGGCTACACCTTC. The encoded protein is CASSPVGQGYGYTF.